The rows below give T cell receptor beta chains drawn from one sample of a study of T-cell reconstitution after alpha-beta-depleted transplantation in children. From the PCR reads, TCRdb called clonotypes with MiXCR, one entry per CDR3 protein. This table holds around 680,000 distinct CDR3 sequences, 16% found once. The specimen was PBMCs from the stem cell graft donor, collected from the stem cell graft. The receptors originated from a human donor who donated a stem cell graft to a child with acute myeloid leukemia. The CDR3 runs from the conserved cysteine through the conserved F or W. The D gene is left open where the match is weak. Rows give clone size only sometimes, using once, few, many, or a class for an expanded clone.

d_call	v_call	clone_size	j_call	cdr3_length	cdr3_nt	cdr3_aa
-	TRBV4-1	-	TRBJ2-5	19	TGCGCCAGCAGCCAAGATTGGGGGCTTGAGGGGCCAGGAGGAGAGACCCAGTACTTC	CASSQDWGLEGPGGETQYF
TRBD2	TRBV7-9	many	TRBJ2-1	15	TGTGCCAGCAGCTTTACGACTAGCGGGGGCGATGAGCAGTTCTTC	CASSFTTSGGDEQFF
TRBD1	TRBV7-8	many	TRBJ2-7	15	TGTGCCAGCAGCTTCGGGACAGGGGCTACCTACGAGCAGTACTTC	CASSFGTGATYEQYF
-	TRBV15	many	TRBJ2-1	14	TGTGCCACCAGCTCACGGAGAGATTACAATGAGCAGTTCTTC	CATSSRRDYNEQFF
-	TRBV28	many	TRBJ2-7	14	TGTGCCAGCGCTGGTGGGGGTATAGGCAACGAGCAGTACTTC	CASAGGGIGNEQYF
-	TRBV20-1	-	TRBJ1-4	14	TGCAGTGCGAGTAGGGCACCTCCTAATGAAAAACTGTTTTTT	CSASRAPPNEKLFF
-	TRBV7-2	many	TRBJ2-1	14	TGTGCCAGCAGCTTTACGTGGGAGGGGGTTGAGCAGTTCTTC	CASSFTWEGVEQFF
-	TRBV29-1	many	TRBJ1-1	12	TGCAGCGTTGACCCCAGGGCGACTGAAGCTTTCTTT	CSVDPRATEAFF
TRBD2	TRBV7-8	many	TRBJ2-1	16	TGTGCCAGCAGCTTAGTGCGGGGGAGCTCCTACAATGAGCAGTTCTTC	CASSLVRGSSYNEQFF
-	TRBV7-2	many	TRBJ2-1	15	TGTGCCAGCAGCTTAGAATCCGGCAGAAACAATGAGCAGTTCTTC	CASSLESGRNNEQFF
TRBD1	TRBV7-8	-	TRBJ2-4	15	TGTGCCAGCAGCTCGACCGGGACAGATCAAAACATTCAGTACTTC	CASSSTGTDQNIQYF
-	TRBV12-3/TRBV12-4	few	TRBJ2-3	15	TGTGCCAGCAGTTTAGCGACTCCGAACACAGATACGCAGTATTTT	CASSLATPNTDTQYF
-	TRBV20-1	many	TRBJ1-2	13	TGCAGTGCTGACTGGGGATCGAGGGATGGCTACACCTTC	CSADWGSRDGYTF
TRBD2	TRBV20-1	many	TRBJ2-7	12	TGCAGTGTAACCACTAGCGGGGGGTCGCAGTACTTC	CSVTTSGGSQYF
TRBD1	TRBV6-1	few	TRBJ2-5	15	TGTGCCAGCAGTGCGCCGGGACAGGGTAAAGAGACCCAGTACTTC	CASSAPGQGKETQYF
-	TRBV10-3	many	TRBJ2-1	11	TGTGCCATCGGGCAGATCAATGAGCAGTTCTTC	CAIGQINEQFF
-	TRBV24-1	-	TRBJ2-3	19	TGTGCCACCAGTGATTTCCCAGGGTCGAGTCGGTCACGCACAGATACGCAGTATTTT	CATSDFPGSSRSRTDTQYF
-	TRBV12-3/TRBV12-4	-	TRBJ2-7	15	TGTGCCAGCAGCCTGGGACCCCATACTTCCTACGAGCAGTACTTC	CASSLGPHTSYEQYF
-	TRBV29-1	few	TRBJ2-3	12	TGCAGCGCCTCCATAGGGAAGGATACGCAGTATTTT	CSASIGKDTQYF
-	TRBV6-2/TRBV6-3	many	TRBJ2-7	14	TGTGCCAGCAGCCCCAGTTTGCGATTGTACGAGCAGTACTTC	CASSPSLRLYEQYF
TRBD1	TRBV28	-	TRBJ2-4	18	TGTGCCAGCAGTCCATTCATCCGGGACAGTATGACCAAAAACATTCAGTACTTC	CASSPFIRDSMTKNIQYF
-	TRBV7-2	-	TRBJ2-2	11	TGTGCCAGCGGAGTTCGCGGGGAGCTGTTTTTT	CASGVRGELFF
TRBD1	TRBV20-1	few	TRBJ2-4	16	TGCTGTGCTAGAGATCTCCTTACAGGGGGCAAAAACATTCAGTACTTC	CCARDLLTGGKNIQYF
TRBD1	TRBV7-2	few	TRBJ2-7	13	TGTGCCAGCAGCGAGACCACAGGGGCCGAGCAGTACTTC	CASSETTGAEQYF
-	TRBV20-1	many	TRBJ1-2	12	TGCAGTGCTAGACGACAGGCCTATGGCTACACCTTC	CSARRQAYGYTF
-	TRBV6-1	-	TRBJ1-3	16	TGTGCCAGCACTCCCCGGGACTCGGGAAGGGGAAACACCATATATTTT	CASTPRDSGRGNTIYF
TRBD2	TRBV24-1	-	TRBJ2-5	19	TGTGCCACCAGTGATTTGCAAGGCCGGGGGGAACTGTACCAAGAGACCCAGTACTTC	CATSDLQGRGELYQETQYF
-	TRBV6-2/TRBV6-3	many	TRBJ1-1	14	TGTGCCAGCAGTTACGAAATGATGATGGCTGAAGCTTTCTTT	CASSYEMMMAEAFF
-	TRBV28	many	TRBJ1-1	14	TGTGCCAGCTCCTGGGAGGGGAGATGGACTGAAGCTTTCTTT	CASSWEGRWTEAFF
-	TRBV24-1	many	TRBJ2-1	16	TGTGCCACCAGTGATGCGCAGGGCAGCTCCTACAATGAGCAGTTCTTC	CATSDAQGSSYNEQFF
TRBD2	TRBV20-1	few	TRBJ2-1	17	TGCTGTGCTAGAGATCGGACTAGCGGGGTTGGGTACAATGAGCAGTTCTTC	CCARDRTSGVGYNEQFF